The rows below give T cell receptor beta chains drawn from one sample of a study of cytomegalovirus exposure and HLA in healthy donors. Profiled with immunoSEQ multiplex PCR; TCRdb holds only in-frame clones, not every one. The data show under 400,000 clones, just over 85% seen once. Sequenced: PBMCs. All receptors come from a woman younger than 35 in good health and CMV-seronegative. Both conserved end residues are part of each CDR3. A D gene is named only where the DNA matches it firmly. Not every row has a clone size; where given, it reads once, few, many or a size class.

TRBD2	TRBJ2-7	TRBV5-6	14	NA	TGTGCCAGCAGCTGGCGGGGACTAGGCTACGAGCAGTACTTC	CASSWRGLGYEQYF
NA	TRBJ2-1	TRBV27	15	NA	TGTGCCAGCAGTTTGACGGGAGAATACAACAATGAGCAGTTCTTC	CASSLTGEYNNEQFF
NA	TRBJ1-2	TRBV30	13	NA	TGTGCCTGGAGTGAGGGCCAGGGAGGTGGCTACACCTTC	CAWSEGQGGGYTF
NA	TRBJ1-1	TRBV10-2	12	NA	TGCGCCAGCAGGGACGGAGGCACTGAAGCTTTCTTT	CASRDGGTEAFF
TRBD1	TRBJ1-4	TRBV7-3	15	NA	TGTGCCAGCAGCCTACAGGGGGCTGCTAATGAAAAACTGTTTTTT	CASSLQGAANEKLFF
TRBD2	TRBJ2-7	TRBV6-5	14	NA	TGTGCCAGCAGTAGGTTTGACGGGAGGTACGAGCAGTACTTC	CASSRFDGRYEQYF
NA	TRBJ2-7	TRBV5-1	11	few	TGCGCCAGCAGCAATTCATACGAGCAGTACTTC	CASSNSYEQYF
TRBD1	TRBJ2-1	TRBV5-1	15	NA	TGCGCCAGCAGCCCAGGGGGTATAGGGGCTAGTGAGCAGTTCTTC	CASSPGGIGASEQFF
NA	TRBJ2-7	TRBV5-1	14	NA	TGCGCCAGCAGCCCCGGGACAAGCTCCTACGAGCAGTACTTC	CASSPGTSSYEQYF
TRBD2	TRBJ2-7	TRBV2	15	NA	TGTGCCAGCAGTGAAGGACATAGCGGGGGATACGAGCAGTACTTC	CASSEGHSGGYEQYF
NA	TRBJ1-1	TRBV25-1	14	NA	TGTGCCAGCAGTGTTGGGGGGGTCCGTTCTGAAGCTTTCTTT	CASSVGGVRSEAFF
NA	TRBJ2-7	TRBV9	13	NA	TGTGCCAGCAGCGTATCGGAGTCCTACGAGCAGTACTTC	CASSVSESYEQYF
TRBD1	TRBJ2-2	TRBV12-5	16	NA	TGTGCTAGTGGTTTGTTCGGGACAGGGGCCATGGGGGAGCTGTTTTTT	CASGLFGTGAMGELFF
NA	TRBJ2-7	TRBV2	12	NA	TGTGCCAGCAGGCTAGTCTCCTACGAGCAGTACTTC	CASRLVSYEQYF